This TCR beta chain was found in a study of T cells expressing NK-cell markers. Study-wide results and caveats: HCMV specificity of the expanded NKG2C+ T cell clones was not established.

In regard to this clonotype: Antigen specificity is unknown.

Germline CDR1 reads MNHEY; CDR2 reads SVGAGI. There are 15 residues in the CDR3. Scientists made TCR beta cDNA using 5'RACE template switching with UMIs. TCRdb re-called the 5' RACE reads and catalogs CDR3 proteins one per entry, DNA excluded. The data show 300,000 to 450,000 distinct CDR3 sequences, and the top ten clones hold roughly 5.5%. V and J are TRBV6-5 and TRBJ1-2; TCRdb's D call, TRBD1, is unchecked because there is no DNA. This receptor was identified in a man aged 18-75 years in good health. The sequenced material came from blood T cells: a sorted CD56 or NKG2C T cell subset, CD4+ or CD8+ T cells, or bulk PBMC T cells (not recorded which). The CDR3 here is CASSYATGGNYGYTF.